A selection of T cell receptor beta chains follows, all from one sample in a study of blood T cell repertoires in COVID-19. The protocol was immunoSEQ multiplex PCR, while the TCRdb copy is restricted to in-frame clones and leaves out a portion. The table shows about 280,000 clones, with more than 75% occurring only once. Material: PBMCs or T cells enriched from blood (not recorded which). All receptors derive from a woman aged 55-69 years in a cohort exposed to, infected with or recovered from COVID-19 (not recorded which). CDR3s include the opening cysteine and the closing phenylalanine or tryptophan. D genes are given only for firm matches.

D	V	J	length	CDR3
TRBD2	TRBV28	TRBJ2-1	17	CASSFRRTSGTHNEQFF
TRBD2	TRBV18	TRBJ2-5	14	CASLSGRAKETQYF
NA	TRBV5-1	TRBJ2-7	13	CASSLVGTWEQYF
TRBD2	TRBV24-1	TRBJ2-1	19	CATSDSIAGGTGSYNEQFF
NA	TRBV2	TRBJ1-4	12	CASSSHLEKLFF
NA	TRBV10-3	TRBJ1-1	13	CAISTGMNTEAFF
NA	TRBV7-8	TRBJ1-2	15	CASSLAGFVLYGYTF
NA	TRBV5-1	TRBJ2-1	16	CASSPRSEPSYNEQFF
NA	TRBV2	TRBJ1-2	15	CASTPTGAGTGGYTF
TRBD1	TRBV7-2	TRBJ1-1	13	CASSSRQGERAFF
NA	TRBV10-3	TRBJ1-6	13	CASASGDNSPLHF
NA	TRBV11-3	TRBJ1-6	15	CASTAGRGRNSPLHF
NA	TRBV27	TRBJ2-5	13	CASSLSPQETQYF
NA	TRBV5-1	TRBJ2-1	14	CASSAGSSYNEQFF
TRBD1	TRBV18	TRBJ2-5	15	CASSLRQGKWETQYF
TRBD1	TRBV4-1	TRBJ1-2	15	CASSQAGQGGYGYTF
TRBD2	TRBV5-4	TRBJ2-1	18	CASSPRGGTSGRANEQFF
TRBD2	TRBV27	TRBJ2-7	16	CASSARGLAGVYEQYF
TRBD1	TRBV7-6	TRBJ1-3	18	CASSSSLGQAFSGNTIYF
NA	TRBV11-2	TRBJ2-7	16	CASSLEVGSRLYEQYF
TRBD2	TRBV27	TRBJ2-5	16	CASSSLAGGPRETQYF
NA	TRBV6-6	TRBJ2-3	14	CASRMGTSTDTQYF
NA	TRBV5-1	TRBJ2-3	13	CASSFPGPDTQYF
NA	TRBV24-1	TRBJ1-2	16	CATSDVDSTSGYGYTF
TRBD2	TRBV11-3	TRBJ2-1	15	CASSRTSGSYNEQFF
NA	TRBV5-4	TRBJ1-5	13	CASSLGEDQPQHF
NA	TRBV14	TRBJ2-7	15	CASSQDWAGRDEQYF
NA	TRBV18	TRBJ2-1	16	CASSPRPSDLSNEQFF
TRBD1	TRBV7-2	TRBJ2-3	16	CASSSGTAPSTDTQYF
NA	TRBV5-1	TRBJ2-1	14	CASSLVPMGLEQFF
NA	TRBV7-6	TRBJ2-2	16	CASSKTQSANTGELFF
TRBD2	TRBV5-1	TRBJ2-2	15	CASSLQAGPTGELFF
NA	TRBV15	TRBJ2-1	16	CATSSSGGATYNEQFF
NA	TRBV21-1	TRBJ2-1	13	CASVLAGVNEQFF
NA	TRBV2	TRBJ1-2	12	CASSGTVGGYTF
NA	TRBV4-1	TRBJ2-1	18	CASSQDSSLPGGYNEQFF
TRBD2	TRBV6-5	TRBJ2-7	14	CASSRTSGSGEQYF
NA	TRBV11-3	TRBJ1-2	13	CASSQSPGDGYTF
NA	TRBV6-2/TRBV6-3	TRBJ1-1	13	CASSYPRDTEAFF
NA	TRBV11-2	TRBJ2-3	14	CASSSDLAPDTQYF
NA	TRBV6-5	TRBJ2-1	14	CASSTWAMYNEQFF
TRBD2	TRBV9	TRBJ2-3	14	CASTPGGATDTQYF
NA	TRBV9	TRBJ1-3	14	CASSEGSSGNTIYF